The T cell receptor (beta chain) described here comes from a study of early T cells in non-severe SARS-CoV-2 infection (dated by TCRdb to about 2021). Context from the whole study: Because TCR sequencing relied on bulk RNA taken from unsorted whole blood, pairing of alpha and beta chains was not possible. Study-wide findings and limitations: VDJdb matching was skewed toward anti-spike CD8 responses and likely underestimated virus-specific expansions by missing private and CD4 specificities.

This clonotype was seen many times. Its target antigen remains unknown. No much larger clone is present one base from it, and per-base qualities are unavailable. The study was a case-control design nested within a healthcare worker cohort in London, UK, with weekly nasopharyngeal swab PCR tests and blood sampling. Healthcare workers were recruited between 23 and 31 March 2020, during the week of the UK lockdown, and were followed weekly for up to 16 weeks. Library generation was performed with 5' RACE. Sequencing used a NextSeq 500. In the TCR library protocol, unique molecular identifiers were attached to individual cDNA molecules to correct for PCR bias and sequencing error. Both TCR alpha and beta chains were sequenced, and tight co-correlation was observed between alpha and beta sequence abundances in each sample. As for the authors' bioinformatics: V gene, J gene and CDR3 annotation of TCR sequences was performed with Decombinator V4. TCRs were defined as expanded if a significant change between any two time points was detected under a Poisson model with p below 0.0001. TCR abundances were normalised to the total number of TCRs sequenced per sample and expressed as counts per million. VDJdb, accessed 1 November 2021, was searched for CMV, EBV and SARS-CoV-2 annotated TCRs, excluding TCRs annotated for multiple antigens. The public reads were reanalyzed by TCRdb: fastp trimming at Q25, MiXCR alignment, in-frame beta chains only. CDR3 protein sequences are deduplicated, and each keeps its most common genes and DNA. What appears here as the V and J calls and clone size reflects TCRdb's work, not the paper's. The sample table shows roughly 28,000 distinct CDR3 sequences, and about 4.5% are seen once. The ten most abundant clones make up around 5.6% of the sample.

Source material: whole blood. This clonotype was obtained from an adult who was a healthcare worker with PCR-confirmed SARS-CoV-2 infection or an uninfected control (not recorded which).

Here the CDR3 is given as CASSWTGNQPQHF. The DNA is TGTGCCAGCAGTTGGACAGGTAATCAGCCCCAGCATTTT. The sequence joins TRBV6-5 to TRBJ1-5, and TRBD1 matches 7 of the central bases. From V the trimming removes 4 bases and from J it removes 4 bases, while the gene matches leave 1 base of the junction unaccounted for. The CDR3 runs 13 residues from the cysteine to the phenylalanine. CDR3 DNA only is kept here, 39 bases in frame from base 1. Based on the germline V gene, the CDR1 and CDR2 sequences are MNHEY and SVGAGI.